This T cell receptor beta chain appears in the sequencing data of a study of cytomegalovirus exposure and HLA in healthy donors. Study-wide points: Analysis was performed later, and it showed HLA-associated TCR beta chains to be more clonally expanded than equally common others. Later work associated around 18,000 TCR beta sequences with HLA alleles at 0.05 false discovery rate. Researchers had no immune exposure information except CMV serostatus available.

This clone was observed a few times. Its antigen remains unknown. V was clipped by 0 bases and J by 9 bases; unmatched bases: 8. Germline assignment: CDR1 MRHNA and CDR2 SNTAGT. The CDR3 sequence is 16 residues long. This PCR relied on a set of 60 Vbeta primers and 13 Jbeta primers. Sequencing used immunoSEQ multiplex PCR; TCRdb keeps in-frame clones, though not all of them. The sample includes about 170,000 clones, approximately 65% seen only once; the top ten take less than 3%. Sample: PBMCs. The source of this sequence is a man between 35 and 55 years old in good health and CMV-seronegative. This chain links TRBV6-4 with TRBJ2-1, with 10 bases lining up with TRBD1. CDR3: CASSDSPGQGKVEQFF. The DNA for the CDR3 is TGTGCCAGCAGTGACTCCCCGGGACAGGGGAAGGTTGAGCAGTTCTTC.